The sequence of this T cell receptor (beta chain) was determined in a study of beta chain features in type 1 diabetes. cDNA synthesis used the whole RNA isolate, giving expressed TCRB sequences. Here immunoSEQ multiplex PCR was the method, and the copy in TCRdb shows in-frame clones only, minus some. Seen here are 300,000 to 400,000 clones, less than 10% observed once, and the top ten hold 0.44%. The J segment lost 5 bases and the V segment lost 0 bases, leaving 3 bases of the junction unmatched. Germline V gene lookup returns CDR1 MNHEY and CDR2 SVGAGI. CDR3 length: 15 residues. This clone came up a few times.

This chain joins TRBV6-5 and TRBJ2-7; 11 nucleotides align to TRBD2. The clonotype originates from a woman under 30 in good health. Sequencing was done on a sample of central memory CD4+ T cells from blood. CDR3 nucleotides: TGTGCCAGCAGTTACTCACTAGCGGGAGTAAACGAGCAGTACTTC. It yields the protein CASSYSLAGVNEQYF.